This T cell receptor (beta chain) was sequenced during a study of T cell responses to AZD1222 COVID-19 vaccine. Study at large: Both about-4-week and about-12-week second-dose recipients were combined.

As for this clone: The antigen is undetermined.

The method was immunoSEQ multiplex PCR; TCRdb's version includes in-frame clones alone and lacks a portion of them. The sample gives 150,000 to 200,000 clones, 85% to 95% of which show up once; approximately 0.97% is in the top ten. General study findings and limits: Only five to seven AZD1222 recipients tested seropositive at baseline. Donors were chiefly white British, with a greater number of females, and clonal diversity was perhaps underestimated. Spike-wide vaccine-associated CD4 TCRs dominated at 160-218 and 743-854.

Material: peripheral blood, obtained on day 0 of AZD1222 vaccination. The TCR was taken from an adult in good health.

CDR3 protein: CASSRAGSYNEQFF. In nucleotides, the CDR3 is TGTGCCAGCAGCCGTGCGGGGTCCTACAATGAGCAGTTCTTC. The J gene is TRBJ2-1, the V gene TRBV11-3, with D possibly TRBD2 on 6 matching bases. Germline V gene data show CDR1 as SGHNT and CDR2 as YENEEA. Trimming removed 5 bases at V and 1 base at J, with 9 bases between. The CDR3 is made up of 14 amino acids. Based on the CDR3 plus reference TRBV11-3 and TRBJ2-1, the full variable domain is EAGVVQSPRYKIIEKKQPVAFWCNPISGHNTLYWYLQNLGQGPELLIRYENEEAVDDSQLPKDRFSAERLKGVDSTLKIQPAELGDSAVYLCASSRAGSYNEQFFGPGTRLTVL.